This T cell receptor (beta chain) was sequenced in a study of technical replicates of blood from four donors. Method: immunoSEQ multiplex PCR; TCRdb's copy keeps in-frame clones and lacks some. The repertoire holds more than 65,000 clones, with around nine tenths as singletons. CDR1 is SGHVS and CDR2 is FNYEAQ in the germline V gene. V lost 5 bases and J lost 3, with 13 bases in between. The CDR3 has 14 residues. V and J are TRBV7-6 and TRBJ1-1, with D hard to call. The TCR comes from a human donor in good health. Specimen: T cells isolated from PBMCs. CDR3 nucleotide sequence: TGTGCCAGCAGCCCCAGGATTGAGTACACTGAAGCTTTCTTT. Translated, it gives CASSPRIEYTEAFF.